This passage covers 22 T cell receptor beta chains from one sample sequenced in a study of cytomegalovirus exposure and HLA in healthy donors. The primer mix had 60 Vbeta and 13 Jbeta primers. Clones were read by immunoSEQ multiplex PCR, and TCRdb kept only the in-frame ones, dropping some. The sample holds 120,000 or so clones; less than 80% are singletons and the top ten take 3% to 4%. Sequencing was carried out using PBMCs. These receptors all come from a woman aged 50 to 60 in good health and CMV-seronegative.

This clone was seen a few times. The CDR3 sequence is CASTARRNYGYTF. CDR3 nucleotide sequence: TGTGCCAGCACCGCCCGGAGGAACTATGGCTACACCTTC. The chain combines TRBV6-1 with TRBJ1-2; D uncertain. The CDR3 contains 13 residues. V gave up 7 bases and J gave up 2 bases, with 11 bases separating them. CDR1 and CDR2 (germline): MNHNS, SASEGT.

The CDR3 bases are TGCAGCGTTGGTCTAGGAGGACAGGGGGGCTACGAGCAGTACTTC. It translates to CSVGLGGQGGYEQYF. The chain joins TRBV29-1 to TRBJ2-7, with 10 bases aligning to TRBD1. Germline CDR1 and CDR2: SQVTM and ANQGSEA. V shed 4 bases, J shed 3 bases, and the junction held 9 bases outside the gene matches. The CDR3 is made up of 15 amino acids.

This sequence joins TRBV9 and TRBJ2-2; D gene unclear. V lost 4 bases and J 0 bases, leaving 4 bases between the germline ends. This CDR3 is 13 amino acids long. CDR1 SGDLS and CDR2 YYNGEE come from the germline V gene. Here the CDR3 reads CASSNTNTGELFF. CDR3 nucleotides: TGTGCCAGCAGCAACACGAACACCGGGGAGCTGTTTTTT.

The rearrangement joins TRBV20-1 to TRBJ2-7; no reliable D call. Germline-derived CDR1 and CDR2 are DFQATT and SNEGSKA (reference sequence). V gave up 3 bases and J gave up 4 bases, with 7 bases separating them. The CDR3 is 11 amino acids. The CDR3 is CSASQAYEQYF. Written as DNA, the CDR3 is TGCAGTGCTAGTCAAGCTTACGAGCAGTACTTC.

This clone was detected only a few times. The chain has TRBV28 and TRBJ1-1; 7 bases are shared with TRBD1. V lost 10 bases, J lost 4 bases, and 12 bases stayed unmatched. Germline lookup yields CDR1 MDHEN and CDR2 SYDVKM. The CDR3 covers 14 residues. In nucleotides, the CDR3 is TGTGCCATCCTGAACAGGGGTAAGGGCACTGAAGCTTTCTTT. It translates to CAILNRGKGTEAFF.

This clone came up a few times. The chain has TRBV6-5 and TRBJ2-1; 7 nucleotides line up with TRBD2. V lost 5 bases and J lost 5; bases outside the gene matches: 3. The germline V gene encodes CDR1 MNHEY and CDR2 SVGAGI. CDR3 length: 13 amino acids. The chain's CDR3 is CASSAGEHNEQFF. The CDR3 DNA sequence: TGTGCCAGCAGTGCGGGAGAACACAATGAGCAGTTCTTC.

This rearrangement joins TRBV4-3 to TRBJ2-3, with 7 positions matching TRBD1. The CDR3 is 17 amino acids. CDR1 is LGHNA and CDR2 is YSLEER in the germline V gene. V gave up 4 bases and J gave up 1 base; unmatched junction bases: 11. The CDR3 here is CASSPNPTGMGTDTQYF. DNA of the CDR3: TGCGCCAGCAGCCCGAACCCGACAGGGATGGGCACAGATACGCAGTATTTT.

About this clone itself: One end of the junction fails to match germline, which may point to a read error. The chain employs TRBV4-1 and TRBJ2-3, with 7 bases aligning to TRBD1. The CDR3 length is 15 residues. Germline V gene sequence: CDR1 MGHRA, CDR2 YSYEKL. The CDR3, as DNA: TGTGCCAGCAGCCAAGAACGCAGGGGGTCAGATACGCAGTATTTT. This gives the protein CASSQERRGSDTQYF.

CDR3: CASSLFNKAGEFEQFF. The CDR3 nucleotides read TGCGCCAGCAGCTTGTTTAACAAGGCGGGAGAGTTCGAGCAGTTCTTC. The chain joins TRBV5-1 to TRBJ2-1, with 7 bases identical to TRBD2. The ends lost 1 base at V and 10 bases at J; junction bases unmatched: 14. The CDR3 sequence is 16 residues long. CDR1 is SGHRS and CDR2 is YFSETQ in the germline V gene.

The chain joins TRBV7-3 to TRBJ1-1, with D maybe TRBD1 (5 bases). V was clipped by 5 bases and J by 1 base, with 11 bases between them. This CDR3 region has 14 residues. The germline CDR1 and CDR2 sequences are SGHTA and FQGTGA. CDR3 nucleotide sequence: TGTGCCAGCAGCCGCACTGGACAGAACACTGAAGCTTTCTTT. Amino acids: CASSRTGQNTEAFF.

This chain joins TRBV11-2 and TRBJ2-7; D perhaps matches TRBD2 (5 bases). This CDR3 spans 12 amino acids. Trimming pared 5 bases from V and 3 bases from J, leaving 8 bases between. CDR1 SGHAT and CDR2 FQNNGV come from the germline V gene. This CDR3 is CASSRGFYEQYF. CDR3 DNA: TGTGCCAGCAGCCGGGGATTCTACGAGCAGTACTTC.

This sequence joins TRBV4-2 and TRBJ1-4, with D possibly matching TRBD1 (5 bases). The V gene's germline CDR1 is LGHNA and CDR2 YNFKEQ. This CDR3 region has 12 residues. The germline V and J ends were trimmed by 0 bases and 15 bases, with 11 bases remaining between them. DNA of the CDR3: TGTGCCAGCAGCCAAGAGGAGGGGATGGTGTTTTTT. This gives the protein CASSQEEGMVFF.

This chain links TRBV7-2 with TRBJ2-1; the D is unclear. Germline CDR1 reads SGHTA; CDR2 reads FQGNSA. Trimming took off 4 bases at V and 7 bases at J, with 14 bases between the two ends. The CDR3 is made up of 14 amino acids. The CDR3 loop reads CASSSRQIGNEQFF. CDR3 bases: TGTGCCAGCAGCTCCCGACAAATTGGTAATGAGCAGTTCTTC. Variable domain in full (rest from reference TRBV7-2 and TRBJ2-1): GAGVSQSPSNKVTEKGKDVELRCDPISGHTALYWYRQSLGQGLEFLIYFQGNSAPDKSGLPSDRFSAERTGGSVSTLTIQRTQQEDSAVYLCASSSRQIGNEQFFGPGTRLTVL.

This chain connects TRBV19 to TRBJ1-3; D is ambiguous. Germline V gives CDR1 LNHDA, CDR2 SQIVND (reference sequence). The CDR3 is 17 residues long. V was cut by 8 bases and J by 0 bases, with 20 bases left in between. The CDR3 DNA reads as TGTGCCAGTGGTTCTCTCGTGGGCCTTTTCTCTGGAAACACCATATATTTT. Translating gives CASGSLVGLFSGNTIYF.

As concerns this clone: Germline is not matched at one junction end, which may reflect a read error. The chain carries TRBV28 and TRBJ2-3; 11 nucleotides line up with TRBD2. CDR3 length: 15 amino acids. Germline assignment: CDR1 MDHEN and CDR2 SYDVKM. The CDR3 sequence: CASSRTSGYTDTQYF. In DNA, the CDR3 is TGTGCCAGCAGTCGGACTAGCGGGTACACAGATACACAGTATTTT.

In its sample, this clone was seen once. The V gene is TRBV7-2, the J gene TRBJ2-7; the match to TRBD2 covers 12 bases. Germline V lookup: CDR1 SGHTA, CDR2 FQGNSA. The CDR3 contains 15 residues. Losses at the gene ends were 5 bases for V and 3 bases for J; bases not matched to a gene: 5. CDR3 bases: TGTGCCAGCAGCGACAGACTAGCGGGAGACTACGAGCAGTACTTC. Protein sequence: CASSDRLAGDYEQYF. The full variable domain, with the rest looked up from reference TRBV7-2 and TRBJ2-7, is GAGVSQSPSNKVTEKGKDVELRCDPISGHTALYWYRQSLGQGLEFLIYFQGNSAPDKSGLPSDRFSAERTGGSVSTLTIQRTQQEDSAVYLCASSDRLAGDYEQYFGPGTRLTVT.

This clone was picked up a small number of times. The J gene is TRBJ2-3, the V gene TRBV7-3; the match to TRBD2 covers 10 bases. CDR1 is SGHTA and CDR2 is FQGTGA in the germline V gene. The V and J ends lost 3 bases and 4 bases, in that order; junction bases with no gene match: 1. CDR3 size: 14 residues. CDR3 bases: TGTGCCAGCAGCTTCAGCGGGAGGGCAGATACGCAGTATTTT. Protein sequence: CASSFSGRADTQYF.

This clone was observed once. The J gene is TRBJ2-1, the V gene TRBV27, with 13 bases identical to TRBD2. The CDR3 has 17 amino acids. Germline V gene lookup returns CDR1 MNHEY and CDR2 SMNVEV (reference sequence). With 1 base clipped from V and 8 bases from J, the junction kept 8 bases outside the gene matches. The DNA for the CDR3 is TGTGCCAGCAGTTTATTCTGGACTAGCGGGAGTTCCCATGAGCAGTTCTTC. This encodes CASSLFWTSGSSHEQFF.

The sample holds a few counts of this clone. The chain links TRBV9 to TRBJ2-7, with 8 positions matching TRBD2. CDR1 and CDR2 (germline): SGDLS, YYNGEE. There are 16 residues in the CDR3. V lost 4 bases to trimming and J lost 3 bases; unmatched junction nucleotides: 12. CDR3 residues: CASSLRPGLGYYEQYF. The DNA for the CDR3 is TGTGCCAGCAGCCTGAGACCGGGACTAGGGTACTACGAGCAGTACTTC.

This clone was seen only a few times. The CDR3 is CASSENPSGGGEQFF. For the CDR3, the DNA is TGTGCCAGCAGTGAAAACCCTAGCGGTGGGGGGGAGCAGTTCTTC. The chain recombines TRBV6-4 with TRBJ2-1, with 7 positions matching TRBD2. V trimming: 3 bases; J trimming: 10 bases; junction bases outside the gene matches: 12. The length of the CDR3 is 15 residues. Germline V gives CDR1 MRHNA, CDR2 SNTAGT.

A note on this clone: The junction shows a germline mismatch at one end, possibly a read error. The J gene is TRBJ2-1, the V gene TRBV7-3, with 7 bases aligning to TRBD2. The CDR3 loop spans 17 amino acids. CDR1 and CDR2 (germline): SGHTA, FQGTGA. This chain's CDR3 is CSSSLGPERGSYNEQFF. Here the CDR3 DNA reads TGTTCCAGCAGCTTAGGTCCAGAGCGGGGCTCCTACAATGAGCAGTTCTTC.

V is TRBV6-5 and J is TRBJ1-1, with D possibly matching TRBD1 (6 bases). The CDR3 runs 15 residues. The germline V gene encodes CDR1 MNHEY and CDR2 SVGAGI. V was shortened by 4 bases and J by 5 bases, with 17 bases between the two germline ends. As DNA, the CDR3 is TGTGCCAGCAGTTTGGCCGGACAGAGGGGGACTGAAGCTTTCTTT. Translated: CASSLAGQRGTEAFF.